The 2 T cell receptor beta chains given below trace back to one sample, sequenced in a study of early T cells in non-severe SARS-CoV-2 infection. TCRdb re-analysed the 5' RACE reads in MiXCR, keeping a single row per CDR3 protein. This table has 30,000 to 45,000 distinct CDR3 sequences, 5.3% appearing once. The sample comprised whole blood. The receptors shown here come from an adult who was a healthcare worker with PCR-confirmed SARS-CoV-2 infection or an uninfected control (not recorded which).

This clonotype came up many times. The chain carries TRBV28 and TRBJ2-1; 11 nucleotides agree with TRBD1. The CDR3 runs to 14 residues. From germline, CDR1 is MDHEN and CDR2 SYDVKM. Trimming cost V 4 bases and J 8 bases; bases outside gene matches: 4. The CDR3 region has the DNA TGTGCCAGCAGTTCGGGACAGGGGGACGATGAGCAGTTCTTC. This encodes CASSSGQGDDEQFF.

This clonotype has more than one count but fewer than ten. This chain's CDR3 is CASSNRGANEKLFF. The CDR3, as DNA: TGTGCCAGCTCAAACAGGGGAGCTAATGAAAAACTGTTTTTT. V is TRBV18 and J is TRBJ1-4; 7 bases align to TRBD1. Trimming cost V 5 bases and J 3 bases; bases outside gene matches: 3. In germline, CDR1 is KGHSH, CDR2 LQKENI. This CDR3 spans 14 amino acids.